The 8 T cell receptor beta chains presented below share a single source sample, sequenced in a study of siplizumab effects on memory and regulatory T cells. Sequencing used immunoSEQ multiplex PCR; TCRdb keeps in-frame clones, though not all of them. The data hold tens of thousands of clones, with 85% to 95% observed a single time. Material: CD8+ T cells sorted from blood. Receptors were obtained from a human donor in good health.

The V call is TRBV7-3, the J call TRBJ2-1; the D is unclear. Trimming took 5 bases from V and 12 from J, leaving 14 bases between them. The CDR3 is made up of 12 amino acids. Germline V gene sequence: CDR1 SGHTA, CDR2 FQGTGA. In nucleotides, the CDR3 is TGTGCCAGCAGCCCCAATTCCCTAGTGCAGTTCTTC. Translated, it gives CASSPNSLVQFF.

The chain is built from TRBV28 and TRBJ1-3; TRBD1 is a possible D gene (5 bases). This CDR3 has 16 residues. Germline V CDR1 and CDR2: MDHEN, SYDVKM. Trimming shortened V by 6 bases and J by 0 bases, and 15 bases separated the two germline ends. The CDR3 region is CASRLDRDFSGNTIYF. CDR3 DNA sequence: TGTGCCAGCAGGTTGGATCGGGACTTCTCTGGAAACACCATATATTTT.

In DNA, the CDR3 is TGTGCCAGCAGCTCGAGGAGGGGGCAGGAAAAACTGTTTTTT. This sequence encodes CASSSRRGQEKLFF. J is TRBJ1-4 and V is TRBV5-8; 7 positions match TRBD1. The CDR3 extends over 14 amino acids. CDR1 SGHTS and CDR2 YDEGEE come from the germline V gene. V was pared by 3 bases and J by 8 bases, with 7 bases of the junction left unmatched.

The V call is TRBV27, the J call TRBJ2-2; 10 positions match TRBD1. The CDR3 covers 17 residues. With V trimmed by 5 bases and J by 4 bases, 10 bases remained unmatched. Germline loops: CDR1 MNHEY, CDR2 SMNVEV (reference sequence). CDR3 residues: CASSPFLGQGRTGELFF. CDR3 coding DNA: TGTGCCAGCAGTCCCTTCCTGGGACAGGGGCGCACCGGGGAGCTGTTTTTT.

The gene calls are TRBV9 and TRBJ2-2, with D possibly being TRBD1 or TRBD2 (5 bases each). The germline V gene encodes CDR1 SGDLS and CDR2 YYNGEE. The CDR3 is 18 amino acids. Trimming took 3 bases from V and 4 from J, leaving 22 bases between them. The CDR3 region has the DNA TGTGCCAGCAGCGGATCGGGACGCCTACGTTCGGCCACCGGGGAGCTGTTTTTT. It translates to CASSGSGRLRSATGELFF.

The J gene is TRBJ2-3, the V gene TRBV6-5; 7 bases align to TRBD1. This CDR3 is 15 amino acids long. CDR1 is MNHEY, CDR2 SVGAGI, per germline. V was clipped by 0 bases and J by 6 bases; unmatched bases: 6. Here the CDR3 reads CASSYSQGPIDTQYF. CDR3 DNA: TGTGCCAGCAGTTACTCACAGGGGCCGATTGATACGCAGTATTTT.

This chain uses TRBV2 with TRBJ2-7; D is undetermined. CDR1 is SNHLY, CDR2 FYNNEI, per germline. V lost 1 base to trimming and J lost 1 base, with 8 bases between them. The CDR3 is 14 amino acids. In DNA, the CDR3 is TGTGCCAGCAGTGAAGTATTAGTATCCTACGAGCAGTACTTC. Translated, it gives CASSEVLVSYEQYF.

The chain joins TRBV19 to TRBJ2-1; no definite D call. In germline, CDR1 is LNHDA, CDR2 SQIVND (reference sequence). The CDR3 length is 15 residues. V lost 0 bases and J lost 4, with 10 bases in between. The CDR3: CASSIEEDTYNEQFF. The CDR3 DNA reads TGTGCCAGTAGTATAGAGGAAGACACATACAATGAGCAGTTCTTC.